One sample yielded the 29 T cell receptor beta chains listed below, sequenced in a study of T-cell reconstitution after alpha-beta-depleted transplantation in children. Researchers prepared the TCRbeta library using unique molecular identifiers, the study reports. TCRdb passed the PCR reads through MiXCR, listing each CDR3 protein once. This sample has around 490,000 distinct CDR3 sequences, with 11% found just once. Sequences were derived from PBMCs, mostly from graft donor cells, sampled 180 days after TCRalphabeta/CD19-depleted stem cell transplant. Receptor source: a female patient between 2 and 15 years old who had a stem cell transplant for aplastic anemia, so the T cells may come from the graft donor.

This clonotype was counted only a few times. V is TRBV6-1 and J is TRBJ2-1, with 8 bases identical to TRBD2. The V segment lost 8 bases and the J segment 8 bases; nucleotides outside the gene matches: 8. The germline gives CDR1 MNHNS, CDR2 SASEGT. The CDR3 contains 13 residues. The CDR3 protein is CASVSGSTYEQFF. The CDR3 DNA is TGTGCCAGCGTGAGCGGGAGTACGTATGAGCAGTTCTTC.

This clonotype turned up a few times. CDR3 region: CASSLRSERANTGELFF. The CDR3 DNA reads as TGTGCCAGCAGTCTTAGATCAGAACGCGCGAACACCGGGGAGCTGTTTTTT. J is TRBJ2-2 and V is TRBV27; D ambiguous. The CDR3 runs 17 residues. Germline loops: CDR1 MNHEY, CDR2 SMNVEV (reference sequence). V lost 5 bases, J lost 0 bases, and 16 bases lay in between.

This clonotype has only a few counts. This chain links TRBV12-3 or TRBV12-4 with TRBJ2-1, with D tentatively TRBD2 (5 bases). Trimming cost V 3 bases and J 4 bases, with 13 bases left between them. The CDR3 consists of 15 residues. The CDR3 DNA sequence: TGTGCCAGCAGTTTGGAGAGGGCCTGGTACAATGAGCAGTTCTTC. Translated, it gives CASSLERAWYNEQFF.

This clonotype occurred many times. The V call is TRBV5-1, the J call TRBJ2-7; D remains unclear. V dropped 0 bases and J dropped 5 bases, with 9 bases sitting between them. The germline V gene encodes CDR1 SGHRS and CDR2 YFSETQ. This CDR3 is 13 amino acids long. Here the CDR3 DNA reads TGCGCCAGCAGCTTGGCCACGGCGGACGAGCAGTACTTC. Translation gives CASSLATADEQYF. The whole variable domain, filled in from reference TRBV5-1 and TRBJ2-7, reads KAGVTQTPRYLIKTRGQQVTLSCSPISGHRSVSWYQQTPGQGLQFLFEYFSETQRNKGNFPGRFSGRQFSNSRSEMNVSTLELGDSALYLCASSLATADEQYFGPGTRLTVT.

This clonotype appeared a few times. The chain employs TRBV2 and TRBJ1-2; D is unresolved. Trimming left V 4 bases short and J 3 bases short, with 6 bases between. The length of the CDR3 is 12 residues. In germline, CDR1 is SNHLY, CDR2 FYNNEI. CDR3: CASSATYYGYTF. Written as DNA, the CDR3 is TGTGCCAGCAGTGCCACATACTATGGCTACACCTTC.

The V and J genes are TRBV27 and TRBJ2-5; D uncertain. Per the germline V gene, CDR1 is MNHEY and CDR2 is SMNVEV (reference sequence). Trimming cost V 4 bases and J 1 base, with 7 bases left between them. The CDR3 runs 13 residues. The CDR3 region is CASSSAVQETQYF. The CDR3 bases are TGTGCCAGCAGTTCTGCGGTCCAAGAGACCCAGTACTTC.

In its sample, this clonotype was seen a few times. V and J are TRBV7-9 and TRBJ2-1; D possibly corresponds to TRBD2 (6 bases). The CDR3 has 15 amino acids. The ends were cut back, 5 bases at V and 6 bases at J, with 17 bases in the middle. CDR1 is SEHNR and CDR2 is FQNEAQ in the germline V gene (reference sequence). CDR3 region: CASSVTGVLGNEQFF. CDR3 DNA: TGTGCCAGCAGCGTCACGGGGGTTCTTGGCAATGAGCAGTTCTTC.

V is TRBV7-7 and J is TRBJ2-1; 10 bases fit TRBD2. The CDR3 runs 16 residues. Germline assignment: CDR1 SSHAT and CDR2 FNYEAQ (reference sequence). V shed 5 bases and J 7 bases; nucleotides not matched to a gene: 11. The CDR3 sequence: CASSPVLAGAVNEQFF. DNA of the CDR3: TGTGCCAGCAGCCCAGTTCTAGCGGGAGCAGTTAATGAGCAGTTCTTC.

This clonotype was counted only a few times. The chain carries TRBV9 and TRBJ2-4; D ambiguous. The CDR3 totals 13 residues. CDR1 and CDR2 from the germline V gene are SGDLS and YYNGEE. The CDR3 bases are TGTGCGAGTTCCCCCGTGGGCAAAAACATTCAGTACTTC. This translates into CASSPVGKNIQYF.

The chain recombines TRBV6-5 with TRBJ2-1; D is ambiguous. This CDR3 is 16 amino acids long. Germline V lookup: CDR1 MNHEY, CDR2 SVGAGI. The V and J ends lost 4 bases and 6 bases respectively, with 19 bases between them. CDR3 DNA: TGTGCCAGCAGTTCCCCTTTTCCTAGTGCCTTCAATGAGCAGTTCTTC. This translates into CASSSPFPSAFNEQFF.

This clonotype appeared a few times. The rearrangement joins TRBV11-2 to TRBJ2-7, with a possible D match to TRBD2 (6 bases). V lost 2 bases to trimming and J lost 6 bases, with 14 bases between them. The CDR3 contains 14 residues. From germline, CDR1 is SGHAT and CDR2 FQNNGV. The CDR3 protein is CASSLRLGSGEQYF. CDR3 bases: TGTGCCAGCAGCTTACGACTAGGGTCGGGCGAGCAGTACTTC.

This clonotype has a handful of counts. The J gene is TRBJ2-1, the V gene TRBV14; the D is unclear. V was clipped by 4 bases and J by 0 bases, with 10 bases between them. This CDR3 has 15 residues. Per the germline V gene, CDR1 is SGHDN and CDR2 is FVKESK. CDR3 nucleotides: TGTGCCAGCAGCCCTTTGGCCTTCTCCTACAATGAGCAGTTCTTC. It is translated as CASSPLAFSYNEQFF. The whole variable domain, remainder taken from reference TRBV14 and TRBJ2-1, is EAGVTQFPSHSVIEKGQTVTLRCDPISGHDNLYWYRRVMGKEIKFLLHFVKESKQDESGMPNNRFLAERTGGTYSTLKVQPAELEDSGVYFCASSPLAFSYNEQFFGPGTRLTVL.

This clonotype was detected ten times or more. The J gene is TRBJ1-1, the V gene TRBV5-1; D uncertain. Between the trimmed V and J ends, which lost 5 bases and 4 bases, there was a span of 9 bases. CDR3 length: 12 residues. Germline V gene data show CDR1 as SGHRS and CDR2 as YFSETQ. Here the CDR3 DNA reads TGCGCCAGCAGATTACCAAGCACTGAAGCTTTCTTT. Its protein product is CASRLPSTEAFF.

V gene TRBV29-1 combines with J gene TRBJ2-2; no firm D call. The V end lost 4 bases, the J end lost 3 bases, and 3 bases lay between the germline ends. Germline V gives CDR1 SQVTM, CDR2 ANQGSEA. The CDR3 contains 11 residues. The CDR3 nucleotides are TGCAGCGTTGCCCACACCGGGGAGCTGTTTTTT. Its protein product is CSVAHTGELFF.

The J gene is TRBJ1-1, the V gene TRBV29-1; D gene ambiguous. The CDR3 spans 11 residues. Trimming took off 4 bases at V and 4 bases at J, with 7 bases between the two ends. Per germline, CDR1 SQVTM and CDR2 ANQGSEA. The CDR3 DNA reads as TGCAGCGTTGGGGCAGTCACTGAAGCTTTCTTT. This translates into CSVGAVTEAFF. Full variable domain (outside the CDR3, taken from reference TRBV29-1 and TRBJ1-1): SAVISQKPSRDICQRGTSLTIQCQVDSQVTMMFWYRQQPGQSLTLIATANQGSEATYESGFVIDKFPISRPNLTFSTLTVSNMSPEDSSIYLCSVGAVTEAFFGQGTRLTVV.

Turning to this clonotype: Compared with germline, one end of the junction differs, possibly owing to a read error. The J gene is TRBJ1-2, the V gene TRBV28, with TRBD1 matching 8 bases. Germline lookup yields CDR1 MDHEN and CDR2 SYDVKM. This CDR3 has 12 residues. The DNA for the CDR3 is TGTGCCAGCCGTACAGGGGGTGGGGCCCTCTTATTC. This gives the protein CASRTGGGALLF.

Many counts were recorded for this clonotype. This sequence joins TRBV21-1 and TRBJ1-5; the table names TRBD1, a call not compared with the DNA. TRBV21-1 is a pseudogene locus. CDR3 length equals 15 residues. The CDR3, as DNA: TGTGCCAGCAGCTCACGGGCGGTAGCAGGGGGTCCCCAGCATTTT. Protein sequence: CASSSRAVAGGPQHF.

CDR3 sequence: CASRGARSNYEQYF. The CDR3 DNA reads TGCGCCAGCAGGGGAGCTCGGTCGAACTACGAGCAGTACTTC. This sequence joins TRBV5-1 and TRBJ2-7; D might be TRBD2 (5 bases). The V and J ends lost 5 bases and 3 bases respectively, with 15 bases between them. There are 14 residues in the CDR3. Germline V gene lookup returns CDR1 SGHRS and CDR2 YFSETQ. The whole variable domain, remainder taken from reference TRBV5-1 and TRBJ2-7, is KAGVTQTPRYLIKTRGQQVTLSCSPISGHRSVSWYQQTPGQGLQFLFEYFSETQRNKGNFPGRFSGRQFSNSRSEMNVSTLELGDSALYLCASRGARSNYEQYFGPGTRLTVT.

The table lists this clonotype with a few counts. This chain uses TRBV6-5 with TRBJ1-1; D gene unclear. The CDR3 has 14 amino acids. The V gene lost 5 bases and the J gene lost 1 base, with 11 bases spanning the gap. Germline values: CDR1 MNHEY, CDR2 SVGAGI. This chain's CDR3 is CASSHPEGNTEAFF. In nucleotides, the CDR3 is TGTGCCAGCAGTCACCCGGAGGGGAACACTGAAGCTTTCTTT.

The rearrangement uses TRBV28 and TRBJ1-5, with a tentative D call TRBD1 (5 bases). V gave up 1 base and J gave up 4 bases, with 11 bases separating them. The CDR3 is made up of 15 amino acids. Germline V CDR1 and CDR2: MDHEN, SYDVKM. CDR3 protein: CASSLSREVNQPQHF. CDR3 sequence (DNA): TGTGCCAGCAGTTTATCCAGGGAGGTAAATCAGCCCCAGCATTTT.

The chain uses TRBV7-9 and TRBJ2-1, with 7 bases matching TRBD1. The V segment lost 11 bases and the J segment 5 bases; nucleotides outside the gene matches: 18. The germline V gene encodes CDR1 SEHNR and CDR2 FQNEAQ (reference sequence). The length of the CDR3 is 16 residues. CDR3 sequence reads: CAARDGQAGRNNEQFF. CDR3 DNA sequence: TGTGCCGCAAGGGATGGACAGGCGGGCCGCAACAATGAGCAGTTCTTC.

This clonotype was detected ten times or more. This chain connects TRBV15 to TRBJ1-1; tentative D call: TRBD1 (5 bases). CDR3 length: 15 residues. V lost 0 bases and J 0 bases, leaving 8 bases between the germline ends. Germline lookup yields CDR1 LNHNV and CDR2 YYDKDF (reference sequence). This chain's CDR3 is CATSRDGALNTEAFF. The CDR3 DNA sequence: TGTGCCACCAGCAGAGATGGGGCTTTGAACACTGAAGCTTTCTTT.

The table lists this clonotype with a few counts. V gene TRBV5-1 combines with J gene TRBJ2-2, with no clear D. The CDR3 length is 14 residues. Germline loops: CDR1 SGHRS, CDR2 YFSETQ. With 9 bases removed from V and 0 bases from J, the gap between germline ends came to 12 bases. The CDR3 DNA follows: TGCGCCACCCCAGACCACGCGAACACCGGGGAGCTGTTTTTT. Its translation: CATPDHANTGELFF.

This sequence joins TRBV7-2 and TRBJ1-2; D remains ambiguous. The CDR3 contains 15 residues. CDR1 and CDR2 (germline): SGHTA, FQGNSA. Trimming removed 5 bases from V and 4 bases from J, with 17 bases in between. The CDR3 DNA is TGTGCCAGCAGCCATCAACAGAGTACTACCTATGGCTACACCTTC. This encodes CASSHQQSTTYGYTF.

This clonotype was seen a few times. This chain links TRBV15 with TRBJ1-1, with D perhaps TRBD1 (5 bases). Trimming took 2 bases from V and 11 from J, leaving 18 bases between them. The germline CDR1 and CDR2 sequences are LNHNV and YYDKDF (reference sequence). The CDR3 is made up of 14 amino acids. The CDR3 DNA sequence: TGTGCCACCAGCAGATTGGGCAGGGAAGGGAGGGCTTTCTTT. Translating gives CATSRLGREGRAFF. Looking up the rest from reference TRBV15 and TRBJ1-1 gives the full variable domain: DAMVIQNPRYQVTQFGKPVTLSCSQTLNHNVMYWYQQKSSQAPKLLFHYYDKDFNNEADTPDNFQSRRPNTSFCFLDIRSPGLGDTAMYLCATSRLGREGRAFFGQGTRLTVV.

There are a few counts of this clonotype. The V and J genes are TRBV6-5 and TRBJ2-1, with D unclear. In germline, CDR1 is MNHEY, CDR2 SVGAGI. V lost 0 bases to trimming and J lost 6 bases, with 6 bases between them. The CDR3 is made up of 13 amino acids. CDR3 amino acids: CASSYSLLNEQFF. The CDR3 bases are TGTGCCAGCAGTTACTCACTGCTCAATGAGCAGTTCTTC.

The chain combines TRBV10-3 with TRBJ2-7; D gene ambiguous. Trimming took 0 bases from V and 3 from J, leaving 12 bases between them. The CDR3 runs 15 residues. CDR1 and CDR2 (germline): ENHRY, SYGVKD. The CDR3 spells CAISESRDGNYEQYF. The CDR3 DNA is TGTGCCATCAGTGAGTCAAGAGACGGCAACTACGAGCAGTACTTC.

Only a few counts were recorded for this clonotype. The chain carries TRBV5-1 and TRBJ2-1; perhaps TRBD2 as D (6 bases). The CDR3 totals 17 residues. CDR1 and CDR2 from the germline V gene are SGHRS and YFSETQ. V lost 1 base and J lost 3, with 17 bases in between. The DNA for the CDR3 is TGCGCCAGCAGCTTGAGCTATGCGGGGCGGGACTACAATGAGCAGTTCTTC. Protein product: CASSLSYAGRDYNEQFF.

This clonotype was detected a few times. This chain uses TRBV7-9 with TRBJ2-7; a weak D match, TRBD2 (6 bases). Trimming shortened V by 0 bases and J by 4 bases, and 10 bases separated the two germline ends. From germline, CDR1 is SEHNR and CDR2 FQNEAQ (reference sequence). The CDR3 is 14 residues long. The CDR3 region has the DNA TGTGCCAGCAGCTTAGCCGGGACTGGGTACGAGCAGTACGTC. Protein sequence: CASSLAGTGYEQYV.